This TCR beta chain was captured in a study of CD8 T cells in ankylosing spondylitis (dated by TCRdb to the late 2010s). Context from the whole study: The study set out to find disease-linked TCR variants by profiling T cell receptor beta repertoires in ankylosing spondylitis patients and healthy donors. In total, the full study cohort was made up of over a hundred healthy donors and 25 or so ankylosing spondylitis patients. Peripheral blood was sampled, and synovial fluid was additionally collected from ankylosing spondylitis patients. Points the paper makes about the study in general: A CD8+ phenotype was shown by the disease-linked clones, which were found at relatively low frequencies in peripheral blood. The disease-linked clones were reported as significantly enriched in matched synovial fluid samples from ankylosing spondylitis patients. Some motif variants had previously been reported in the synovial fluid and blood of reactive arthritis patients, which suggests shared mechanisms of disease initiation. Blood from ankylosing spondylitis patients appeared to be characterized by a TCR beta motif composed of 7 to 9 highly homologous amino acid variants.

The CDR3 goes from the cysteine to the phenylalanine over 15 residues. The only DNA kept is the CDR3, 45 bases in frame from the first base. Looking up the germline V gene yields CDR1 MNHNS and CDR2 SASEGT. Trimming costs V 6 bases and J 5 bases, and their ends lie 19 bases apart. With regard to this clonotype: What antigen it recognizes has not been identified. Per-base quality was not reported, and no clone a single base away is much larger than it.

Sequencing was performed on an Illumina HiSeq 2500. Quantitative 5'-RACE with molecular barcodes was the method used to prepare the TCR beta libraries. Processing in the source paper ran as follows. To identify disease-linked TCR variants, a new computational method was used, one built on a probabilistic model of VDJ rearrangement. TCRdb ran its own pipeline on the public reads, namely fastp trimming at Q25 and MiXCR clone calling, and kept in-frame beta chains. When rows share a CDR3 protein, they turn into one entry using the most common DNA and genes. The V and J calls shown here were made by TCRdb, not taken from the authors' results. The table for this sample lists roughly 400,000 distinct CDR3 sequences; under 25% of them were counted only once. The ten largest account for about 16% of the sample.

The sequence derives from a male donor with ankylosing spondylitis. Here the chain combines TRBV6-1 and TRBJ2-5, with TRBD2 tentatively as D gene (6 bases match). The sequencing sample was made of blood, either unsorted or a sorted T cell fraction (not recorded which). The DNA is TGTGCCAGCAGCCACGGCGTAGCTAGCGAGGAGACCCAGTACTTC. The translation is CASSHGVASEETQYF.